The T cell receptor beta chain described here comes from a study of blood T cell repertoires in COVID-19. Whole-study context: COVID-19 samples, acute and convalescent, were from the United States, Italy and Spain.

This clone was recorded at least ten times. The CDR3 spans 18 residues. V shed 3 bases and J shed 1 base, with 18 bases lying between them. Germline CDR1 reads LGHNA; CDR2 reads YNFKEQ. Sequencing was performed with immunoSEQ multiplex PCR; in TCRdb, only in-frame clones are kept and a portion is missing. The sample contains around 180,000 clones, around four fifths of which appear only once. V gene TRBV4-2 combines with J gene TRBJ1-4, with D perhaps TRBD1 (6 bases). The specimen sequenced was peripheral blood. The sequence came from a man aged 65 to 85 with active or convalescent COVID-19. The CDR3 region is CASSHSRDTIGTNEKLFF. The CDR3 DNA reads TGTGCCAGCAGCCACTCCCGGGACACCATAGGAACTAATGAAAAACTGTTTTTT.